Below, one TCR beta chain is given with its context. Its specific antigen is unknown. Nothing much larger sits one base from this clone, and base qualities are not available. The collaborating institutions used their own protocols to collect whole blood in K2EDTA tubes. Collaborator samples were shipped for TCRbeta analysis as frozen whole blood, isolated PBMCs, or DNA extracted from either sample type. This sample is part of a study of blood T cell repertoires in COVID-19 (dated by TCRdb to the early 2020s). As for the study more broadly: Samples covering the acute and convalescent phases of COVID-19 were provided by collaborators in the United States, Italy and Spain. The samples were drawn from two sources: the first 160 participants of the ongoing ImmuneRACE study, and over 950 subjects contributed by 6 global collaborators. Where HLA class I and class II types were available, the types were taken from metadata supplied by the sample provider, not from assay-based typing. A freely available public database, intended as a resource for researchers studying the immune response to SARS-CoV-2, is where the repertoires were released. The dataset comprised deeply sampled blood TCRbeta repertoires from subjects exposed to, actively infected with, or recovered from COVID-19. The material from the prospective study consisted of cDNA or gDNA derived from T cells, B-cell-depleted T cells, or PBMCs. Sample metadata almost always included a de-identified subject ID, COVID-19 status, age in years and sex.

V is trimmed back by 4 bases and J by 3 bases, and the junction contains 6 bases that no gene match accounts for. The germline V gene supplies CDR1 MNHEY and CDR2 SVGAGI. The cysteine opens and the phenylalanine closes a CDR3 of 16 amino acids. Here the CDR3 DNA is all that survives: 48 bases in frame from base 1. Summary of the overall study and its limitations: The quantity of clinical and demographic metadata differed by source and by participant and was supplied without curation.

TCRbeta CDR3 regions were amplified from genomic DNA using the immunoSEQ Assay, a bias-controlled multiplex PCR. In the paper's pipeline: The number of nucleated cells in each sample was estimated from the amplification of reference gene primers within the assay. Sequence reads were collapsed and filtered to measure the absolute abundance of every unique TCRbeta CDR3 rearrangement. For each sample, productive Simpson clonality was calculated by taking the square root of Simpson's diversity index across productive rearrangements. TCRdb re-hosts the immuneACCESS table, in-frame sequences only. Its copies lack some clones; in the studies checked, an unresolved V gene accounts for under half of them, and the cause for the rest is not known. V, J and clone size were drawn from that table, and D and trimming were deduced from the DNA. Here the sample has 200,000 to 250,000 clones; about 86% occur a single time. The biggest ten clones account for 1.5% of the sample.

Recombination joined TRBV6-5 with TRBJ2-1; the junction holds 10 bases that match TRBD2. The sample taken for sequencing was peripheral blood. The source of this sequence is a man between 18 and 35 years old with active or convalescent COVID-19. The sequence in DNA is TGTGCCAGCAGTTCAGGACTAGCGGAATACTACAATGAGCAGTTCTTC. This gives the protein CASSSGLAEYYNEQFF.